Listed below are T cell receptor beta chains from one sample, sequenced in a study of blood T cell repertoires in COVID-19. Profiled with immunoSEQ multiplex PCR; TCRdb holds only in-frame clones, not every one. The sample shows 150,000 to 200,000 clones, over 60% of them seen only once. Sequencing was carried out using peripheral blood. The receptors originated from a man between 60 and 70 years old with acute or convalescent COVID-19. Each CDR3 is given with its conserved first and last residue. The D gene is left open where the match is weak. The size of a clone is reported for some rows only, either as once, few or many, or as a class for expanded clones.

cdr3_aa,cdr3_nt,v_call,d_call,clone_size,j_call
CASSLQGQSPLHF,TGTGCCAGCAGCTTACAGGGTCAATCACCCCTCCACTTT,TRBV7-2,.,.,TRBJ1-6
CASSTLAGTGGSQPQHF,TGTGCCAGTAGTACCTTAGCCGGGACAGGGGGATCTCAGCCCCAGCATTTT,TRBV19,TRBD1,.,TRBJ1-5
CASSYSRTGGWTEAFF,TGTGCCAGCAGTTACTCCCGGACAGGGGGATGGACTGAAGCTTTCTTT,TRBV6-5,TRBD1,.,TRBJ1-1
CASSPIQGAAEAFF,TGTGCCAGCAGCCCAATCCAGGGGGCGGCTGAAGCTTTCTTT,TRBV7-9,TRBD1,.,TRBJ1-1
CASSLAGQGTDTQYF,TGTGCCAGCAGCTTAGCCGGACAGGGCACAGATACGCAGTATTTT,TRBV7-9,TRBD1,.,TRBJ2-3
CASSLQVYTEAFF,TGTGCCAGTAGTCTACAGGTTTACACTGAAGCTTTCTTT,TRBV19,.,.,TRBJ1-1
CASSLVLPSSGNTIYF,TGTGCCAGCAGCTTAGTCCTCCCTTCCTCTGGAAACACCATATATTTT,TRBV11-2,.,.,TRBJ1-3
CSVGGGVSYEQYF,TGCAGCGTTGGGGGAGGTGTCTCCTACGAGCAGTACTTC,TRBV29-1,.,.,TRBJ2-7
CATSADSSYEQYF,TGTGCCACCAGTGCAGACTCCTCCTACGAGCAGTACTTC,TRBV24-1,.,few,TRBJ2-7
CASSWGPGDTEAFF,TGCGCCAGCAGCTGGGGACCAGGGGACACTGAAGCTTTCTTT,TRBV5-1,.,.,TRBJ1-1
CSASRRGGRGYGYTF,TGCAGCGCCTCTCGGAGGGGGGGCAGAGGCTATGGCTACACCTTC,TRBV29-1,.,.,TRBJ1-2
CASSAPSEALPVGYTF,TGTGCCAGCAGCGCCCCTTCGGAGGCTCTACCGGTTGGCTACACCTTC,TRBV9,.,.,TRBJ1-2
CASSLGAGATQYF,TGTGCCAGCAGCCTAGGGGCCGGAGCGACCCAGTACTTC,TRBV6-5,.,.,TRBJ2-5
CASSSPGTVNQPQHF,TGTGCCAGCAGCAGCCCCGGCACAGTGAATCAGCCCCAGCATTTT,TRBV21-1,.,.,TRBJ1-5
CASSVNRGKSLWTQYF,TGTGCCAGCAGCGTGAACAGGGGCAAGAGTTTGTGGACCCAGTACTTC,TRBV7-9,TRBD1,.,TRBJ2-5
CASSTTGGDYGYTF,TGCGCCAGCAGCACGACAGGGGGCGACTATGGCTACACCTTC,TRBV4-1,TRBD1,once,TRBJ1-2
CASSLVVGANIQYF,TGTGCCAGCAGCTTAGTTGTAGGAGCAAACATTCAGTACTTC,TRBV7-6,.,.,TRBJ2-4
CASSYSTGQVSYEQYF,TGTGCCAGCAGTTACTCGACAGGACAGGTCTCCTACGAGCAGTACTTC,TRBV6-5,TRBD1,.,TRBJ2-7
CASSKIHWAVLSTDTQYF,TGTGCCAGCAGCAAAATACATTGGGCAGTCCTTAGCACAGATACGCAGTATTTT,TRBV21-1,.,.,TRBJ2-3
CASSMSGRLGYTF,TGTGCCAGTAGTATGTCGGGTCGTCTAGGCTACACCTTC,TRBV19,.,few,TRBJ1-2
CASREEGSNQPQHF,TGTGCCAGCAGAGAGGAGGGGAGCAATCAGCCCCAGCATTTT,TRBV2,.,once,TRBJ1-5
CASRKGGVKETQYF,TGTGCCAGCAGGAAAGGAGGGGTGAAAGAGACCCAGTACTTC,TRBV28,.,.,TRBJ2-5
CASSRTSGGLNTQYF,TGTGCCAGCAGCCGGACTAGCGGGGGATTAAATACGCAGTATTTT,TRBV7-3,TRBD2,.,TRBJ2-3
CASKGNDYGYTF,TGTGCCAGCAAGGGGAATGACTATGGCTACACCTTC,TRBV2,.,.,TRBJ1-2
CASSLSLAGEQYF,TGTGCCAGCAGCTTAAGCCTAGCTGGCGAGCAGTACTTC,TRBV7-2,.,.,TRBJ2-7
CASSQDASGGYYEQYF,TGCGCCAGCAGCCAAGATGCTAGCGGGGGGTACTACGAGCAGTACTTC,TRBV4-1,TRBD2,.,TRBJ2-7
CASSLARGTDTQYF,TGTGCCAGCAGCTTAGCCCGGGGAACAGATACGCAGTATTTT,TRBV11-2,.,.,TRBJ2-3
CARGPSGGAGTGELFF,TGTGCCCGCGGACCTAGCGGGGGGGCCGGGACCGGGGAGCTGTTTTTT,TRBV30,TRBD2,.,TRBJ2-2
CSVELAGGHTGELFF,TGCAGCGTTGAATTAGCGGGGGGTCACACCGGGGAGCTGTTTTTT,TRBV29-1,TRBD2,.,TRBJ2-2
CASTRFQGTLSGANVLTF,TGTGCCAGTACCCGATTCCAGGGCACTCTCTCTGGGGCCAACGTCCTGACTTTC,TRBV19,.,.,TRBJ2-6
CASSLEASGGSYNEQFF,TGCGCCAGCAGCTTGGAAGCTAGCGGGGGCTCCTACAATGAGCAGTTCTTC,TRBV5-1,TRBD2,.,TRBJ2-1
CASSLSGDYNEQFF,TGTGCCAGCAGTTTATCCGGGGATTACAATGAGCAGTTCTTC,TRBV27,.,.,TRBJ2-1
CASSPLTQETQYF,TGTGCCAGCAGCCCCCTAACGCAAGAGACCCAGTACTTC,TRBV11-2,.,.,TRBJ2-5
CASSHDGSSYNEQFF,TGTGCCAGCAGTCATGACGGGAGCTCCTACAATGAGCAGTTCTTC,TRBV7-2,.,.,TRBJ2-1
CASSQDTGVTEAFF,TGCGCCAGCAGCCAAGATACCGGGGTCACTGAAGCTTTCTTT,TRBV4-3,.,.,TRBJ1-1
CSVDRYRGNTDTQYF,TGCAGCGTTGACCGGTACAGGGGGAACACAGATACGCAGTATTTT,TRBV29-1,TRBD1,once,TRBJ2-3
CASSFAGGRETQYF,TGTGCCAGCAGCTTTGCTGGGGGGAGGGAGACCCAGTACTTC,TRBV5-4,.,.,TRBJ2-5
CASRGSGEETQYF,TGTGCCAGCAGGGGTAGCGGGGAAGAGACCCAGTACTTC,TRBV21-1,.,.,TRBJ2-5
CASSEAAGSVLPQHF,TGTGCCAGCAGTGAAGCAGCCGGGTCAGTCCTGCCCCAGCATTTT,TRBV6-1,.,.,TRBJ1-5
CASSQTPVAKNIQYF,TGCGCCAGCAGCCAGACACCCGTAGCCAAAAACATTCAGTACTTC,TRBV4-1,.,few,TRBJ2-4
CASSDTSGLYNEQFF,TGTGCCAGCAGTGATACTAGCGGTCTTTACAATGAGCAGTTCTTC,TRBV3-1/TRBV3-2,TRBD2,.,TRBJ2-1
CASSLGQGSEQYF,TGTGCCAGCAGCCTTGGACAGGGATCTGAGCAGTACTTC,TRBV3-1/TRBV3-2,TRBD1,.,TRBJ2-7
CASSPRQSSYEQYF,TGCGCCAGCAGCCCGAGACAGTCCTCCTACGAGCAGTACTTC,TRBV5-1,.,.,TRBJ2-7
CASRGERYNSPLHF,TGTGCCAGTAGAGGAGAGCGTTATAATTCACCCCTCCACTTT,TRBV19,.,.,TRBJ1-6
CASRTGGYTDTQYF,TGTGCCAGTAGGACAGGGGGATATACGGATACGCAGTATTTT,TRBV19,TRBD1,.,TRBJ2-3
CASSYWRTSGGYEQYF,TGTGCCAGCAGTTATTGGCGGACTAGCGGGGGCTACGAGCAGTACTTC,TRBV6-2/TRBV6-3,TRBD2,many,TRBJ2-7
CASSKRLAGETQYF,TGTGCCAGCAGCAAACGACTAGCTGGAGAGACCCAGTACTTC,TRBV21-1,.,.,TRBJ2-5
CATSDLQGTEAFF,TGTGCCACCAGTGATTTGCAGGGAACTGAAGCTTTCTTT,TRBV24-1,.,few,TRBJ1-1
CASSRYGQSRPTFSGNTIYF,TGTGCCAGTAGTAGATACGGACAGTCGCGCCCCACTTTCTCTGGAAACACCATATATTTT,TRBV19,.,.,TRBJ1-3
CASSERGGSQPQHF,TGTGCCAGCAGTGAACGAGGGGGTAGCCAGCCCCAGCATTTT,TRBV2,.,.,TRBJ1-5
CASSPGGARETQYF,TGTGCCAGCAGCCCCGGTGGGGCTAGGGAGACCCAGTACTTC,TRBV7-2,.,.,TRBJ2-5
CASSEATAYEQYF,TGTGCCAGCAGTGAAGCGACAGCCTACGAGCAGTACTTC,TRBV6-1,.,.,TRBJ2-7